The 18 T cell receptor beta chains listed next were all sequenced from one sample in a study of breast tumors, draining lymph nodes, adjacent tissues. MiXCR, applied by TCRdb to the multiplex PCR reads, yields one record per CDR3 protein. The sample records 180,000 or so distinct CDR3 sequences, around a third being singletons. Breast cancer patients provided tissue from their axillary draining lymph nodes. Source material: axillary lymph node tissue. The receptors stem from a female donor with breast cancer. Some clones in this sample may be carry-over from other donors' samples.

In regard to this clonotype: A much larger clone differs by one base, so this may be a read error. This chain joins TRBV3-1 and TRBJ2-7; TRBD2 aligns across 13 bases. The length of the CDR3 is 15 residues. Germline CDR1 LGHDT, CDR2 YNNKEL (reference sequence). Written as DNA, the CDR3 is TGTCCCAGCAGCCCCCGGACTAGCGGGGGAAACGAGCAGTACTTC. As protein: CPSSPRTSGGNEQYF.

This clonotype was counted at least ten times. The chain links TRBV6-1 to TRBJ1-6, with D uncertain. This CDR3 comprises 17 residues. V was cut by 3 bases and J by 4 bases, with 16 bases left in between. Germline CDR1 is MNHNS and CDR2 is SASEGT. The CDR3 DNA reads as TGTGCCAGCAGTGATTACCCCGCTTCCCGATATAATTCACCCCTCCACTTT. This sequence encodes CASSDYPASRYNSPLHF.

As regards this clonotype: This clone may be a read error of a much larger clone one base away. As the CDR3 is not closed by the conserved phenylalanine or tryptophan, this likely results from a read error. The chain has TRBV7-9 and TRBJ2-3; no definite D call. V shed 1 base and J shed 2 bases, with 7 bases lying between them. Germline assignment: CDR1 SEHNR and CDR2 FQNEAQ (reference sequence). The CDR3 extends over 14 amino acids. In DNA form, the CDR3 reads TGTGCCAGCAGCTTAGGGTGGGCCACAGATACGCAGTATCTT. It translates to CASSLGWATDTQYL.

The V call is TRBV6-2 or TRBV6-3, the J call TRBJ1-2, with a tentative D call TRBD1 (5 bases). Trimming took 5 bases from V and 6 from J, leaving 19 bases between them. The CDR3 sequence is 15 residues long. The V gene's germline CDR1 is MNHEY and CDR2 SVGEGT. CDR3 residues: CASSRAEGGGDGYTF. The CDR3 coding sequence is TGTGCCAGCAGTCGGGCGGAGGGTGGGGGGGATGGCTACACCTTC.

This clonotype was seen many times. The J gene is TRBJ2-2, the V gene TRBV5-1; perhaps TRBD2 as D (6 bases). CDR3 size: 15 residues. Germline V gives CDR1 SGHRS, CDR2 YFSETQ. Trimming removed 4 bases from V and 4 bases from J, with 14 bases in between. As DNA, the CDR3 is TGCGCCAGCAGCCTGGGACTGCCAACCACCGGGGAGCTGTTTTTT. Translating it yields CASSLGLPTTGELFF.

In its sample, this clonotype was seen many times. CDR3 in amino acids: CASSPIQAFQETQYF. In DNA, the CDR3 is TGTGCCAGCAGTCCGATACAGGCGTTCCAAGAGACCCAGTACTTC. The genes are TRBV28 and TRBJ2-5, with a weak D call TRBD1 (5 bases). Germline V gene sequence: CDR1 MDHEN, CDR2 SYDVKM. The CDR3 is made up of 15 amino acids. V lost 5 bases and J lost 1, with 14 bases in between. Supplemented by reference TRBV28 and TRBJ2-5, the full variable domain reads DVKVTQSSRYLVKRTGEKVFLECVQDMDHENMFWYRQDPGLGLRLIYFSYDVKMKEKGDIPEGYSVSREKKERFSLILESASTNQTSMYLCASSPIQAFQETQYFGPGTRLLVL.

Many counts were recorded for this clonotype. V gene TRBV7-2 combines with J gene TRBJ2-4, with D possibly being TRBD1 (6 bases). CDR3 size: 16 residues. Trimming stripped 1 base from V and 6 bases from J, with 16 bases between. Germline loops: CDR1 SGHTA, CDR2 FQGNSA. The CDR3 DNA reads TGTGCCAGCAGCTTAGGGGGCGGAGCCAGGGGAAACATTCAGTACTTC. This codes for CASSLGGGARGNIQYF.

With respect to this clonotype: A much larger clone differs from this one at a single base, so this may be a read error. The chain joins TRBV6-1 to TRBJ1-2, with TRBD1 matching 7 bases. CDR1 and CDR2 (germline): MNHNS, SASEGT. The CDR3 length is 14 residues. The CDR3 region is CVSRIGTAGSGYTF. Here the CDR3 DNA reads TGTGTCAGCAGGATAGGGACAGCTGGTAGTGGCTACACCTTC.

This clonotype was counted ten times or more. V usage is TRBV7-2 and J usage is TRBJ2-1; tentatively, D is TRBD1 (6 bases). This CDR3 has 15 residues. CDR1 and CDR2 (germline): SGHTA, FQGNSA. The V end lost 5 bases, the J end lost 1 base, and 12 bases lay between the germline ends. This CDR3 reads CASSPDRTSYNEQFF. In DNA form, the CDR3 reads TGTGCCAGCAGCCCTGACAGGACATCCTACAATGAGCAGTTCTTC.

This clonotype was recorded many times. The chain couples TRBV15 to TRBJ2-5, with D tentatively TRBD1 or TRBD2 (5 bases each). With 1 base removed from V and 3 bases from J, the gap between germline ends came to 9 bases. CDR1 is LNHNV and CDR2 is YYDKDF in the germline V gene (reference sequence). The CDR3 length is 14 residues. DNA for the CDR3: TGTGCCACCAGCAGAGGGGACCGGAAAGAGACCCAGTACTTC. This codes for CATSRGDRKETQYF.

The sample holds many counts of this clonotype. The chain employs TRBV20-1 and TRBJ2-5; the D gene could be TRBD1 or TRBD2 (5 bases each). CDR3 length: 13 amino acids. Per germline, CDR1 DFQATT and CDR2 SNEGSKA (reference sequence). V was pared by 4 bases and J by 4 bases, with 13 bases between. CDR3 DNA sequence: TGCAGTGCTAAGCTCGTGAGGGGAGAGACCCAGTACTTC. Translation gives CSAKLVRGETQYF.

This clonotype was detected a few times. This chain uses TRBV6-2 or TRBV6-3 with TRBJ2-1; 12 nucleotides line up with TRBD2. The trim removed 2 bases at V and 0 bases at J, leaving 8 bases unmatched. CDR3 length: 19 residues. Germline V gives CDR1 MNHEY, CDR2 SVGEGT. This chain's CDR3 is CASSYHLAGGTSSYNEQFF. In DNA, the CDR3 is TGTGCCAGCAGTTACCACCTAGCGGGGGGGACTTCCTCCTACAATGAGCAGTTCTTC.

The table lists this clonotype with many counts. This sequence joins TRBV6-2 or TRBV6-3 and TRBJ1-6; no clear D. Trimming pared 5 bases from V and 7 bases from J, leaving 9 bases between. CDR1 and CDR2 from the germline V gene are MNHEY and SVGEGT. The CDR3 is made up of 13 amino acids. The DNA of the CDR3 is TGTGCCAGCAGTCCCTTTCAGAATTCACCCCTCCACTTT. Its translation: CASSPFQNSPLHF.

This clonotype was observed a few times. This chain links TRBV5-4 with TRBJ2-7, with D perhaps TRBD1 or TRBD2 (6 bases each). The CDR3 extends over 15 amino acids. Germline CDR1 and CDR2: SGHNT and YYREEE (reference sequence). Trimming took 3 bases from V and 5 from J, leaving 18 bases between them. This CDR3 reads CASSSPGPGADEQYF. CDR3 in DNA: TGTGCCAGCAGCTCCCCGGGACCGGGGGCGGACGAGCAGTACTTC.

In its sample, this clonotype was seen many times. V is TRBV11-2 and J is TRBJ1-6; TRBD1 matches at 7 bases. The junction had 4 bases not matched to a gene; V was cut back by 3 bases and J by 5 bases. Germline CDR1 SGHAT, CDR2 FQNNGV. The CDR3 consists of 15 residues. The chain's CDR3 is CASSLTGSDNSPLHF. DNA of the CDR3: TGTGCCAGCAGCTTGACAGGGAGCGATAATTCACCCCTCCACTTT.

This rearrangement joins TRBV15 to TRBJ2-5; D is unclear. The CDR3 runs to 13 residues. Trimming removed 4 bases from V and 5 bases from J, with 11 bases in between. The V gene's germline CDR1 is LNHNV and CDR2 YYDKDF (reference sequence). The CDR3 bases are TGTGCCACCAGCACAGGCGGATTTGAGACCCAGTACTTC. Translation: CATSTGGFETQYF.

This chain joins TRBV4-1 and TRBJ1-1; 7 nucleotides line up with TRBD1. Trimming removed 1 base from V and 4 bases from J; junction bases left unmatched: 9. This CDR3 has 16 amino acids. Germline-derived CDR1 and CDR2 are MGHRA and YSYEKL. The CDR3 region has the DNA TGCGCCAGCAGCCAAGGTTGGAGGGGGCGAGTCACTGAAGCTTTCTTT. Protein: CASSQGWRGRVTEAFF.

V gene TRBV5-5 combines with J gene TRBJ2-3; D perhaps matches TRBD2 (6 bases). The germline V and J ends were trimmed by 1 base and 5 bases, with 17 bases remaining between them. Germline lookup yields CDR1 SGHKS and CDR2 YYEKEE (reference sequence). This CDR3 is built from 16 residues. The CDR3 DNA is TGTGCCAGCAGCTTGCAGCGGGCGGGCCAGGGAGATACGCAGTATTTT. This translates into CASSLQRAGQGDTQYF.